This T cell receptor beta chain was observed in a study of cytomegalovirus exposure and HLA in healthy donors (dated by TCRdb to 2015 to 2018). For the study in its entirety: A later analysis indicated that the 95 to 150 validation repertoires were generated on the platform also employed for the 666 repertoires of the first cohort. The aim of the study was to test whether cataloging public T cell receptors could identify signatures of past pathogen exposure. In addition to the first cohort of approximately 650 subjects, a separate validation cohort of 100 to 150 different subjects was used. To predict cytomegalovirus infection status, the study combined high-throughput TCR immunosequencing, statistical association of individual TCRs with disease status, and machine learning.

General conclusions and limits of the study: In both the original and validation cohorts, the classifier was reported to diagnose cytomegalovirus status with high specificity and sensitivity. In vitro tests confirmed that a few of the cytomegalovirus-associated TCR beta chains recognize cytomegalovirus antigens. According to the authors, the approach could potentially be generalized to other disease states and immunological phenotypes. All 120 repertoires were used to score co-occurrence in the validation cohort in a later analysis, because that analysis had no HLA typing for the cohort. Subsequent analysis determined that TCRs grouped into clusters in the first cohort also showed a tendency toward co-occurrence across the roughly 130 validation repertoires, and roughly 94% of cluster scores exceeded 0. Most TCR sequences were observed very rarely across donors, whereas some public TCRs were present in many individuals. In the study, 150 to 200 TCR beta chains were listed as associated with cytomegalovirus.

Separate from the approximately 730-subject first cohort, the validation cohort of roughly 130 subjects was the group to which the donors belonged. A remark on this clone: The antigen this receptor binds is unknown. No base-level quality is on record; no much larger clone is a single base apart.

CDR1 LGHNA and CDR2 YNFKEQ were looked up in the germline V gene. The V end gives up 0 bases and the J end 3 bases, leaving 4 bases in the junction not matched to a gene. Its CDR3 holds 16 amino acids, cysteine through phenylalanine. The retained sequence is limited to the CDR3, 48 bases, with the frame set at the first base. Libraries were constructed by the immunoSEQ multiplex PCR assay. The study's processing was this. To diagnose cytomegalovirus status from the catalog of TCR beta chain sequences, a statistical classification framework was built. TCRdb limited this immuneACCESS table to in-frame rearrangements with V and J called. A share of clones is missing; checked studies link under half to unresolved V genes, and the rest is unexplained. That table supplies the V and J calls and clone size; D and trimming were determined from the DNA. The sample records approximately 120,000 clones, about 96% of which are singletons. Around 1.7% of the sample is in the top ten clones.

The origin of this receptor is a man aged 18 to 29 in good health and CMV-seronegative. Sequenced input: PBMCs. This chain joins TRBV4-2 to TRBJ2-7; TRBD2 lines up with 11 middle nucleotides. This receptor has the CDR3 CASSQEGTSGLYEQYF. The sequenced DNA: TGTGCCAGCAGCCAAGAAGGGACTAGCGGTCTCTACGAGCAGTACTTC.